This TCR beta chain is from a study of T-cell memory formation after mild COVID-19. Germline V gene lookup returns CDR1 MNHEY and CDR2 SVGAGI. CDR3 length: 14 amino acids. V lost 7 bases, J lost 0 bases, and 1 base stayed unmatched. Study results and caveats: Clones contracting day 15 to 85 were balanced CD4/CD8; later expanders leaned CD4+. Contracting CD4+ clones lay largely in CM and EM, with CD8+ ones residing in EMRA.

Comment on this clonotype: Its antigen is undetermined.

TCRdb used MiXCR to reprocess the 5' RACE reads, holding one entry per CDR3 protein. The table has roughly 200,000 distinct CDR3 sequences, approximately 20% seen once. The J gene is TRBJ2-2, the V gene TRBV6-5; 8 bases align to TRBD1. The material sequenced was PBMCs or a T cell subset sorted from them (not recorded which). The TCR originated in an adult woman who had mild COVID-19 (a few samples of this study predate the infection). Cell type and time point are not known. The CDR3 DNA follows: TGTGCCAGCACGACAGGGGCGAACACCGGGGAGCTGTTTTTT. Protein sequence: CASTTGANTGELFF.